This TCR beta chain emerged from a study of blood T cell repertoires in COVID-19. Profiling relied on immunoSEQ multiplex PCR, and the TCRdb table lists in-frame clones only, not all of them. The data hold 30,000 to 45,000 clones, with more than 75% observed a single time. Source material: peripheral blood. The clonotype comes from a man between 65 and 80 years old with acute or convalescent COVID-19.

CDR3 bases: TGTGCCAGCAGGGGACAGGGAAATCAGCCCCAGCATTTT. Protein product: CASRGQGNQPQHF. The chain uses TRBV6-6 and TRBJ1-5; 9 bases line up with TRBD1. The CDR3 is 13 residues long. The germline V gene has CDR1 MNHNY and CDR2 SVGAGI (reference sequence). V trimming: 6 bases; J trimming: 4 bases; junction bases outside the gene matches: 1.